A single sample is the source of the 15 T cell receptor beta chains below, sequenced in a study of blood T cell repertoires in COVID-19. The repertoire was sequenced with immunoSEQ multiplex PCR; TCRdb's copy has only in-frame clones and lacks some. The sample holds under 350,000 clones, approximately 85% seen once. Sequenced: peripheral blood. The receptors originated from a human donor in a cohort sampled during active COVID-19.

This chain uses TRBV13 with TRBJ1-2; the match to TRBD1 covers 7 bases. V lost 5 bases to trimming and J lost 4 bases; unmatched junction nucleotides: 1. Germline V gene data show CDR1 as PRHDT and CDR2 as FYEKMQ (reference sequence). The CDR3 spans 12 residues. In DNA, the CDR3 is TGTGCCAGCAGCCAGGGGGGCTATGGCTACACCTTC. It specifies CASSQGGYGYTF.

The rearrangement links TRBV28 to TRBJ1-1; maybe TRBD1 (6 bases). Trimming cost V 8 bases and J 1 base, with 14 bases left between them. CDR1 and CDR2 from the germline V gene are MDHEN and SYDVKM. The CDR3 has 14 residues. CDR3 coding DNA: TGTGCCAGCGGCTACGGGACAACGAACACTGAAGCTTTCTTT. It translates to CASGYGTTNTEAFF.

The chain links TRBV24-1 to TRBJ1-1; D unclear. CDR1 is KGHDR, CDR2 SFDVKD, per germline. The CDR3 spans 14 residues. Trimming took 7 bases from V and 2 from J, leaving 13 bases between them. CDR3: CATRSTSGNTEAFF. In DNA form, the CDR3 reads TGTGCCACCAGATCGACCTCAGGCAACACTGAAGCTTTCTTT.

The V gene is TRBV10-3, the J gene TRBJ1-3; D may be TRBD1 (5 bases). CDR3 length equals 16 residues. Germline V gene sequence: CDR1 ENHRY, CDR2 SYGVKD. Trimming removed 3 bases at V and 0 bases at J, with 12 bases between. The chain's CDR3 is CAISELTVRSGNTIYF. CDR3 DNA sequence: TGTGCCATCAGTGAATTGACAGTTCGCTCTGGAAACACCATATATTTT.

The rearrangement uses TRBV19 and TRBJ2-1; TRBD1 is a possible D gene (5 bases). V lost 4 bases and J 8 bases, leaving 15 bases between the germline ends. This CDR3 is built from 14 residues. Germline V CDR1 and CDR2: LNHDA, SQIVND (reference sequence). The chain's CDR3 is CASSRGRVSDEQFF. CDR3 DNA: TGTGCCAGTAGTAGGGGCAGGGTAAGTGATGAGCAGTTCTTC.

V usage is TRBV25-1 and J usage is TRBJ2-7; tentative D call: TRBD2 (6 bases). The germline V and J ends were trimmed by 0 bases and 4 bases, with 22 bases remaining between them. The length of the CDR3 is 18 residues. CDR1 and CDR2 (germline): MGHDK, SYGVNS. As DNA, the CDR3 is TGTGCCAGCAGTGAATATTCTCTGACTAGTCTATCTTTGTACGAGCAGTACTTC. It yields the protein CASSEYSLTSLSLYEQYF.

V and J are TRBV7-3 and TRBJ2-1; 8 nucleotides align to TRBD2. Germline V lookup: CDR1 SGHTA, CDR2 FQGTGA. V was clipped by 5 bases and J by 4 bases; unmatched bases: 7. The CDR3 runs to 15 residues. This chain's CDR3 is CASSNYGGDYNEQFF. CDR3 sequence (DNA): TGTGCCAGCAGCAACTACGGGGGGGATTACAATGAGCAGTTCTTC.

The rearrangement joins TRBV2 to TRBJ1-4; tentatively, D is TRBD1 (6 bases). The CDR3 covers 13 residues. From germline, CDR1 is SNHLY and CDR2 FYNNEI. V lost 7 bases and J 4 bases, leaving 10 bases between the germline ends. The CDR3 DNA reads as TGTGCCAGCATTGGCAGGGGTAATGAAAAACTGTTTTTT. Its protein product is CASIGRGNEKLFF.

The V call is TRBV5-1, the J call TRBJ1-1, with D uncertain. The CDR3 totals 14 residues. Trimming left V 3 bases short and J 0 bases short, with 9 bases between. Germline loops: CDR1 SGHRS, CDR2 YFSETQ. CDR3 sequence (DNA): TGCGCCAGCAGCTACGGGGAGCTGAACACTGAAGCTTTCTTT. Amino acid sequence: CASSYGELNTEAFF.

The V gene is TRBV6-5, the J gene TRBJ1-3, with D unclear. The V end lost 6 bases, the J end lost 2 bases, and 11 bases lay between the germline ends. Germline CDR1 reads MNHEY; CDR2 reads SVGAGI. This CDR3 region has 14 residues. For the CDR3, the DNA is TGTGCCAGCAGGGTTCCCTCGGCTGGAAACACCATATATTTT. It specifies CASRVPSAGNTIYF.

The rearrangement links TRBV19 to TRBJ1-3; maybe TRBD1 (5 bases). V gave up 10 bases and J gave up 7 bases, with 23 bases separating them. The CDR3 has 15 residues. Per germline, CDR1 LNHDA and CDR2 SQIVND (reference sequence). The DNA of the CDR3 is TGTGCCACAGGCGCGGGACGGGACGAAAGGAACACCATATATTTT. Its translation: CATGAGRDERNTIYF.

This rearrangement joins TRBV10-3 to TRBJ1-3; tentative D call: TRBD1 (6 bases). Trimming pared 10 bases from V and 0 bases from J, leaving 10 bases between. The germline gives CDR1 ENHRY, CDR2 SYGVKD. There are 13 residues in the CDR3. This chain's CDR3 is CATSRGSGNTIYF. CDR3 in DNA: TGTGCCACTTCCAGGGGCTCTGGAAACACCATATATTTT.

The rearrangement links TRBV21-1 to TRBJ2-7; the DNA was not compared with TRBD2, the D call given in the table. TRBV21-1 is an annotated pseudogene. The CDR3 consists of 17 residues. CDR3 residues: CASSKDRQRGHSYEQYF. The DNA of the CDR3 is TGTGCCAGCAGCAAAGATCGCCAGCGGGGGCACTCCTACGAGCAGTACTTC.

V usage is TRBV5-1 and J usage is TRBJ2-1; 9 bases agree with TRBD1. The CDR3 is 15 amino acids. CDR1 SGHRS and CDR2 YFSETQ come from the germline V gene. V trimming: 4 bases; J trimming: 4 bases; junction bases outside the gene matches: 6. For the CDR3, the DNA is TGCGCCAGCAGCCCCGGGACAGGGCTTTACAATGAGCAGTTCTTC. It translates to CASSPGTGLYNEQFF.

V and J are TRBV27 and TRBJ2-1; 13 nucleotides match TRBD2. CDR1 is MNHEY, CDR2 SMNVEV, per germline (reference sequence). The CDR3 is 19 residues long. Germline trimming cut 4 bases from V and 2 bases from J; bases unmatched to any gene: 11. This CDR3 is CASSSRSLGTSGAYNEQFF. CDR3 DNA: TGTGCCAGCAGTTCAAGATCCCTGGGGACTAGCGGGGCCTACAATGAGCAGTTCTTC.